The rows below give T cell receptor beta chains drawn from one sample of a study of blood T cell repertoires in COVID-19. The method was immunoSEQ multiplex PCR; TCRdb's version includes in-frame clones alone and lacks a portion of them. Among roughly 130,000 clones listed, roughly nine tenths were seen once. Sequenced material: peripheral blood. Every receptor here comes from a man in his forties or fifties with active COVID-19. Both conserved end residues are part of each CDR3. D genes are given only for firm matches. Clone size is given for some rows only: seen once, a few or many times, or a class if the clone is expanded.

d_call j_call cdr3_length v_call clone_size cdr3_nt cdr3_aa
TRBD2 TRBJ2-2 16 TRBV30 . TGTGCCTTCAAGGGACTAGCGGGAGGTCAATCCGGGGAGCTGTTTTTT CAFKGLAGGQSGELFF
. TRBJ2-1 13 TRBV11-3 . TGTGCCAGCAGCCGCGGGTCCAACAATGAGCAGTTCTTC CASSRGSNNEQFF
TRBD2 TRBJ2-1 15 TRBV3-1/TRBV3-2 few TGTGCCAGCAGCCTAACTAGCGGCTCCTACAATGAGCAGTTCTTC CASSLTSGSYNEQFF
. TRBJ2-1 14 TRBV7-3 . TGTGCCAGCAGCTTGGGATCCCCGGGAAATGAGCAGTTCTTC CASSLGSPGNEQFF
TRBD1 TRBJ2-7 15 TRBV19 . TGTGCCAGTAGTGACAGGGGGTTTAATCCCTACGAGCAGTACTTC CASSDRGFNPYEQYF
. TRBJ2-5 16 TRBV27 . TGTGCCAGCAGCCACCTTGCGGCCGGCCTGGGGAGGACCCAGTACTTC CASSHLAAGLGRTQYF
TRBD2 TRBJ2-1 17 TRBV28 . TGTGCCAGCAGTTTAACCGCTGGGGGGGGGTCCTACAATGAGCAGTTCTTC CASSLTAGGGSYNEQFF
TRBD1 TRBJ1-6 15 TRBV6-5 . TGTGCCAGCAGTTACCAGACACAGGGGAATTCACCCCTCCACTTT CASSYQTQGNSPLHF
. TRBJ1-3 13 TRBV29-1 . TGCAGCGTCCGTAGGGGTTCTGGAAACACCATATATTTT CSVRRGSGNTIYF
TRBD1 TRBJ1-2 13 TRBV7-9 few TGTGCCAGCAGCCCGGGACAGACCTATGGCTACACCTTC CASSPGQTYGYTF
. TRBJ1-4 14 TRBV2 . TGTGCCAGCAGCCTACAGGGATTCGGTGAAAAACTGTTTTTT CASSLQGFGEKLFF
TRBD1 TRBJ2-7 15 TRBV6-1 . TGTGCCAGCAGTGAAAGGGACAGGCTCTCCTACGAGCAGTACTTC CASSERDRLSYEQYF
TRBD1 TRBJ2-1 11 TRBV20-1 once TGCAGTGCGACTGGACAGGCTCAGCAGTTCTTC CSATGQAQQFF
. TRBJ1-2 14 TRBV4-1 . TGCGCCAGCAGCCAAGAGGGGCGTACTTATGGCTACACCTTC CASSQEGRTYGYTF
TRBD1 TRBJ1-6 15 TRBV6-5 . TGTGCCAGCATCCCAACCGGGACAGCAAATTCACCCCTCCACTTT CASIPTGTANSPLHF
TRBD1 TRBJ1-5 16 TRBV19 few TGTGCCAGTAGTCTCGGACAGGGCAGAAGCAATCAGCCCCAGCATTTT CASSLGQGRSNQPQHF
. TRBJ1-5 14 TRBV7-9 . TGTGCCAGCAGCCGAGGACAGATCAATCAGCCCCAGCATTTT CASSRGQINQPQHF
TRBD2 TRBJ2-2 15 TRBV6-5 . TGTGCCAGCAGGAGCGGGACTTCGAACACCGGGGAGCTGTTTTTT CASRSGTSNTGELFF
. TRBJ2-7 13 TRBV7-9 . TGTGCCAGCAGCACCTCCGGGGCCTACGAGCAGTACTTC CASSTSGAYEQYF
TRBD1 TRBJ2-1 15 TRBV5-1 . TGCGCCAGCAGCTTGGCCTGGACAGGGGGCAATGAGCAGTTCTTC CASSLAWTGGNEQFF
. TRBJ1-5 14 TRBV19 few TGTGCCAGTAGTATCGGCCAGGGTAGTTCGCCCCAGCATTTT CASSIGQGSSPQHF
. TRBJ2-3 14 TRBV5-1 . TGCGCCAGCAGCCTGGAGGAGGGCTCAGATACGCAGTATTTT CASSLEEGSDTQYF
TRBD2 TRBJ2-1 17 TRBV10-3 once TGTGCCATCAGTGTGTCCACGACTAGCGGGAGGGCCAATGAGCAGTTCTTC CAISVSTTSGRANEQFF
TRBD1 TRBJ2-3 16 TRBV5-1 once TGCGCCAGCAGCGTCCACCGGGACAGAAGCACAGATACGCAGTATTTT CASSVHRDRSTDTQYF
TRBD2 TRBJ2-3 17 TRBV7-8 . TGTGCCAGCAGCTCCCCCGCTGGGAGGGCCGGGAGAGATACGCAGTATTTT CASSSPAGRAGRDTQYF
TRBD2 TRBJ2-5 15 TRBV28 . TGTGCCAGCAGTGAACTAGCGGGGGGGGTGGAGACCCAGTACTTC CASSELAGGVETQYF
. TRBJ1-1 13 TRBV5-1 few TGCGCCAGCAGCTTGGCCGCCGGCACTGAAGCTTTCTTT CASSLAAGTEAFF
TRBD2 TRBJ2-1 15 TRBV18 . TGTGCCAGCTCACCACTAGCGGGGGGGGACAATGAGCAGTTCTTC CASSPLAGGDNEQFF
TRBD1 TRBJ2-3 15 TRBV24-1 . TGTGCCACCAGTGATTTGGGGACAGCCACAGATACGCAGTATTTT CATSDLGTATDTQYF
. TRBJ2-2 14 TRBV28 . TGTGCCAGCAGTTTATTTCGGTCGGTCGGGGGGCTGTTTTTT CASSLFRSVGGLFF
. TRBJ2-1 14 TRBV5-1 few TGCGCCAGCAGCTGGAGTACTAGCTCGGCTGAGCAGTTCTTC CASSWSTSSAEQFF
. TRBJ2-3 14 TRBV6-2/TRBV6-3 many TGTGCCAGCAGTTCCCGGGTAAGAGGGGATACGCAGTATTTT CASSSRVRGDTQYF
TRBD1 TRBJ2-3 14 TRBV6-5 . TGTGCCAGCACCTCACAGGGGGCGTTAGATACGCAGTATTTT CASTSQGALDTQYF
TRBD1 TRBJ1-5 16 TRBV10-2 . TGCGCCAGCAGTGAGTCGGGACAGGGGTTCAATCAGCCCCAGCATTTT CASSESGQGFNQPQHF
TRBD1 TRBJ2-1 16 TRBV19 . TGTGCCAGTACCCCCCGACAGGGGAGCCGTGAAGCGGGGCAGTTCTTC CASTPRQGSREAGQFF
TRBD2 TRBJ2-7 13 TRBV2 . TGTGCCAGCAACCGCGGGGGGTACTACGAGCAGTACTTC CASNRGGYYEQYF
. TRBJ2-6 17 TRBV19 . TGTGCCAGTAGCCGTCAGGCGGGCATCTCTGGGGCCAACGTCCTGACTTTC CASSRQAGISGANVLTF
TRBD1 TRBJ2-3 15 TRBV6-5 . TGTGCCAGCGGATCCACAGGGGCGCGCACAGATACGCAGTATTTT CASGSTGARTDTQYF